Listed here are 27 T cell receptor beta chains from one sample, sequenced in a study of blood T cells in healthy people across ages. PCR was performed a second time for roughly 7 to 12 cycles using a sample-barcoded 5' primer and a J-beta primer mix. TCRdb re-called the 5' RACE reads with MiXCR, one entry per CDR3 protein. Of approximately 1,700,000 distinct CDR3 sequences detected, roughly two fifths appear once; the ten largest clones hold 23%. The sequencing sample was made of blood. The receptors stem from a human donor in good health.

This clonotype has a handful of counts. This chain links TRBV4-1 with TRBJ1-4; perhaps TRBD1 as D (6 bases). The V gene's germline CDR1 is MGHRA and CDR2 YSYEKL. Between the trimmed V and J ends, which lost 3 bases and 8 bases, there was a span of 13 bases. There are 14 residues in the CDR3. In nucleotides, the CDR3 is TGCGCCAGCAGCCACCAGGGGACCTTGGAAAAACTGTTTTTT. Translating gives CASSHQGTLEKLFF.

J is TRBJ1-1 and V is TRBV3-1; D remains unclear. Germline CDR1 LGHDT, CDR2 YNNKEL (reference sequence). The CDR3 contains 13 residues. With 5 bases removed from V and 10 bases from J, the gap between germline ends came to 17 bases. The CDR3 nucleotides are TGTGCCAGCAGCTCAGTGACGGGTCTGTCAGCTTTCTTT. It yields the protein CASSSVTGLSAFF.

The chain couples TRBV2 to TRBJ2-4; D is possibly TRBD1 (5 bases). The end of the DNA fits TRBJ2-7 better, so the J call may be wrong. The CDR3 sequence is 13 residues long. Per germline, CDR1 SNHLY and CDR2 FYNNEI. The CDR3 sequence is CASRLRQLYEQYF. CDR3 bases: TGTGCCAGCAGGCTTAGACAGCTTTACGAGCAGTACTTC.

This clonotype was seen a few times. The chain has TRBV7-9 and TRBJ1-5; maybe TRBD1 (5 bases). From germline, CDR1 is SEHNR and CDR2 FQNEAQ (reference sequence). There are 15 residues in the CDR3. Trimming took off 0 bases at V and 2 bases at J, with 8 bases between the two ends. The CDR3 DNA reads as TGTGCCAGCAGCTTAGCCAGGGACGGCAATCAGCCCCAGCATTTT. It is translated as CASSLARDGNQPQHF.

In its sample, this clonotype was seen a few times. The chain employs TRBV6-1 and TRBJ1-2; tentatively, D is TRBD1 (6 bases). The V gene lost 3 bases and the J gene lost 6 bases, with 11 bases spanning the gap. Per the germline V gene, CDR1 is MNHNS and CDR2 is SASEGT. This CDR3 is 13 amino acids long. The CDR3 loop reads CASSEDSYNGYTF. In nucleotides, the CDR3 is TGTGCCAGCAGTGAGGACAGTTATAATGGCTACACCTTC.

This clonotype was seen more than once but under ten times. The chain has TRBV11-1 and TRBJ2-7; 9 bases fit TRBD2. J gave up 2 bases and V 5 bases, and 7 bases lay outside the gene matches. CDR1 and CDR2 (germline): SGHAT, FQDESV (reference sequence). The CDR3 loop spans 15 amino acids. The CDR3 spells CASSPSGGGAYEQYF. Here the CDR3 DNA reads TGTGCCAGCAGCCCTAGTGGCGGGGGGGCCTACGAGCAGTACTTC. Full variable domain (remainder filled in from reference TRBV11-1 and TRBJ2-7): EAEVAQSPRYKITEKSQAVAFWCDPISGHATLYWYRQILGQGPELLVQFQDESVVDDSQLPKDRFSAERLKGVDSTLKIQPAELGDSAMYLCASSPSGGGAYEQYFGPGTRLTVT.

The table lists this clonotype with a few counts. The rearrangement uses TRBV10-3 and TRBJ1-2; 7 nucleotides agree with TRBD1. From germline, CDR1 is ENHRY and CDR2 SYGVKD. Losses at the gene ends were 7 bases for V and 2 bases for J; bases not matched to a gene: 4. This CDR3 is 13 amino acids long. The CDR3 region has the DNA TGTGCCATCACCGCGGACAGGAACTATGGCTACACCTTC. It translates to CAITADRNYGYTF.

The chain's CDR3 is CASSLLDARSGTEAFF. CDR3 in DNA: TGCGCCAGCAGCTTGTTGGACGCGCGGAGTGGGACTGAAGCTTTCTTT. The chain is built from TRBV5-1 and TRBJ1-1; D not certain. V was shortened by 1 base and J by 5 bases, with 18 bases between the two germline ends. The CDR3 runs to 16 residues. Per the germline V gene, CDR1 is SGHRS and CDR2 is YFSETQ.

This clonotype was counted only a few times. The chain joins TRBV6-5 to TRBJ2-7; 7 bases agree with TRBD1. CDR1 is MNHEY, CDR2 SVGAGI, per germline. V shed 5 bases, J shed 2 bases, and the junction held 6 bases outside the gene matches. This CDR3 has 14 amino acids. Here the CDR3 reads CASSAHRGAYEQYF. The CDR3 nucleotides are TGTGCCAGCAGTGCCCACAGGGGTGCCTACGAGCAGTACTTC.

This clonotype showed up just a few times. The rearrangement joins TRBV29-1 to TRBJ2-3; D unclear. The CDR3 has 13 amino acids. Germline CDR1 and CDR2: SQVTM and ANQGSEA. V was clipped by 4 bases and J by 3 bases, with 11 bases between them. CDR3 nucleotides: TGCAGCGTTGGGGCATCTGGGACAGATACGCAGTATTTT. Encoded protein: CSVGASGTDTQYF.

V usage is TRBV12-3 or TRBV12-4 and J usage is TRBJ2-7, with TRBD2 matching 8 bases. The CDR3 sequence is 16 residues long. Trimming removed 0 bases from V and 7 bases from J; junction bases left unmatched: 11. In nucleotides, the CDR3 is TGTGCCAGCAGTTTAGCGCTTTCACGGGGGGGCCGGGAGCAGTACTTC. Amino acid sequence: CASSLALSRGGREQYF.

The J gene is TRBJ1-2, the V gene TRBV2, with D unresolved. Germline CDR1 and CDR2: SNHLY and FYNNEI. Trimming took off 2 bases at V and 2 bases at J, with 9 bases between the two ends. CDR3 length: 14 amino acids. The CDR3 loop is CASSERQANYGYTF. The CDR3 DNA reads TGTGCCAGCAGTGAAAGGCAGGCGAACTATGGCTACACCTTC.

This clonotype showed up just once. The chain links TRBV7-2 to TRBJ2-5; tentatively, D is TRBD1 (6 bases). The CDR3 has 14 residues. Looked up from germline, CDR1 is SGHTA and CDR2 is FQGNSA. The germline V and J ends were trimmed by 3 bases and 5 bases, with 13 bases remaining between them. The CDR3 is CASSFSYRGETQYF. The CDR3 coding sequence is TGTGCCAGCAGCTTCTCTTATAGGGGGGAGACCCAGTACTTC.

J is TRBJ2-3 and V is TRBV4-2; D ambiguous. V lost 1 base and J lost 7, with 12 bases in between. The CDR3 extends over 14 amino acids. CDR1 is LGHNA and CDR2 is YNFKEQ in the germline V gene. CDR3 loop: CASSQGTSLYTQYF. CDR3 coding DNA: TGTGCCAGCAGCCAAGGGACGTCGTTATATACGCAGTATTTT.

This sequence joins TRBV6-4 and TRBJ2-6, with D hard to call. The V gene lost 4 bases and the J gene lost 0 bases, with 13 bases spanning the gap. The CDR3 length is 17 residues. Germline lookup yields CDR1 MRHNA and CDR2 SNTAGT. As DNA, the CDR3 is TGTGCCAGCAGTGGCCACCCATTTGGCTCTGGGGCCAACGTCCTGACTTTC. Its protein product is CASSGHPFGSGANVLTF.

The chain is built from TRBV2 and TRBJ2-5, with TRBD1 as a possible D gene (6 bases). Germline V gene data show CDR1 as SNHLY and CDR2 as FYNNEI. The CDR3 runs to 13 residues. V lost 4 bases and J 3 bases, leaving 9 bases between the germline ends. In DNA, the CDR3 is TGTGCCAGCAGTGGGACAGTCGAAGAGACCCAGTACTTC. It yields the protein CASSGTVEETQYF.

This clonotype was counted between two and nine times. The CDR3 sequence: CASSEGSFYEKLFF. The CDR3 DNA follows: TGTGCCAGCAGTGAAGGCAGCTTTTATGAAAAACTGTTTTTT. J is TRBJ1-4 and V is TRBV6-1, with D hard to call. Germline loops: CDR1 MNHNS, CDR2 SASEGT. The CDR3 spans 14 residues. Trimming stripped 1 base from V and 6 bases from J, with 9 bases between.

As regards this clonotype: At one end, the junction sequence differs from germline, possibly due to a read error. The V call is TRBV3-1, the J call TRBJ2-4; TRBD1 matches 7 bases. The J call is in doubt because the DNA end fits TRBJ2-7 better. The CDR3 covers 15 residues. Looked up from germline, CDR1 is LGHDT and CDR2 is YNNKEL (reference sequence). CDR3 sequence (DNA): TGTGCCGGCAGCCAAGTCAGGACAGGTGCCTACGAGCAGTACTTC. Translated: CAGSQVRTGAYEQYF.

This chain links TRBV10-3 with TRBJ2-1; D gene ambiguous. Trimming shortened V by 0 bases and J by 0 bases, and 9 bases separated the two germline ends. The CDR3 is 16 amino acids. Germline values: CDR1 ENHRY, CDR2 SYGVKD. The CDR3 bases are TGTGCCATCAGTGAGTCGGACCTACTCTCCTACAATGAGCAGTTCTTC. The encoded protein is CAISESDLLSYNEQFF.

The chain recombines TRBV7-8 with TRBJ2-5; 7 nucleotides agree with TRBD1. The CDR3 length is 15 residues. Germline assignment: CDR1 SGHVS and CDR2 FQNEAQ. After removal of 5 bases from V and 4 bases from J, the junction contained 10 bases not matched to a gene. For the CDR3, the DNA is TGTGCCAGCAGCCCATACAGGGGTGGAGGAGAGACCCAGTACTTC. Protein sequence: CASSPYRGGGETQYF.

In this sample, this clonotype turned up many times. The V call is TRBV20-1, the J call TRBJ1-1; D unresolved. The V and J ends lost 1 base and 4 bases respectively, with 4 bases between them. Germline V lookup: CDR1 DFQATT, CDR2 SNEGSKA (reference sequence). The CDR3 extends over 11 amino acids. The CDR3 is CSARGGTEAFF. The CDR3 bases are TGCAGTGCTAGAGGGGGCACTGAAGCTTTCTTT.

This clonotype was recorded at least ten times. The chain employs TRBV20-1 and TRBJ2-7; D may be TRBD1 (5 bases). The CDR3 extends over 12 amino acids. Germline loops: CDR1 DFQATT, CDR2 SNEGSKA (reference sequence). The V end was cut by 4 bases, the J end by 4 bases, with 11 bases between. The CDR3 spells CSANQGLYEQYF. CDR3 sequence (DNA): TGCAGTGCTAATCAGGGTTTGTACGAGCAGTACTTC.

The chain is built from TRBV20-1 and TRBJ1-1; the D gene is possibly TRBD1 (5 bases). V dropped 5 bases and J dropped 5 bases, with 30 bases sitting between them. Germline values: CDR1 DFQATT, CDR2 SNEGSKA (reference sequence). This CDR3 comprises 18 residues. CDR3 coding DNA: TGCAGTGCTCTCCCGGGAGGGGCGTTGGGAACCCTGGGGACTGAAGCTTTCTTT. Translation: CSALPGGALGTLGTEAFF.

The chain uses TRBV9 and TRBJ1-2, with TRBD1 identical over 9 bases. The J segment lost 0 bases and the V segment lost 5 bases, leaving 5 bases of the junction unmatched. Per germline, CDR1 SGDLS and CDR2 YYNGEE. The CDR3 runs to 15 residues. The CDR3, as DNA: TGTGCCAGCAGGGTCGGGACAGGGACTAACTATGGCTACACCTTC. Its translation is CASRVGTGTNYGYTF.

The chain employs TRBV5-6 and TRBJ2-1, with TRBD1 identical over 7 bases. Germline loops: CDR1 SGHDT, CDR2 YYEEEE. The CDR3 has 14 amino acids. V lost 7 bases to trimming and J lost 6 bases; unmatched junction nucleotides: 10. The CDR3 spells CASRATGYINEQFF. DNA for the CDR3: TGTGCCAGCCGAGCGACAGGGTATATCAATGAGCAGTTCTTC.

CDR3 sequence (DNA): TGTGCCAGCAGCTCGAAGATACAGGGACAGCAGTTCTTC. As protein: CASSSKIQGQQFF. The chain employs TRBV11-1 and TRBJ2-1, with D possibly matching TRBD1 (6 bases). The germline gives CDR1 SGHAT, CDR2 FQDESV (reference sequence). The ends were cut back, 4 bases at V and 11 bases at J, with 15 bases in the middle. The CDR3 is 13 amino acids.

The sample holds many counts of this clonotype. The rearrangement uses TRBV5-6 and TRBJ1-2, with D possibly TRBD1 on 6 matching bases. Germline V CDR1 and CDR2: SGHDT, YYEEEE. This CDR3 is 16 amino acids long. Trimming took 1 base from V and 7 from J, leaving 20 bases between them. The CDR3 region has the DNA TGTGCCAGCAGCTTGACCAGCCGACATACAGGGAGTGGCTACACCTTC. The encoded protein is CASSLTSRHTGSGYTF.